Below are 15 T cell receptor beta chains sequenced from a single sample in a study of CD8 T cells in Susac syndrome. Reverse transcription used about 0.45 to 1 ug RNA and random hexamers. TCRdb recomputed calls from the immunoSEQ multiplex PCR reads with MiXCR, one row per CDR3 protein. Of about 180,000 distinct CDR3 sequences listed, roughly 94% are singletons. Sequences were obtained from CD4+ T cells from PBMCs. Source of these receptors: a human donor with Susac syndrome.

This chain connects TRBV9 to TRBJ2-1, with 13 bases that match TRBD2. This CDR3 comprises 17 residues. V gave up 4 bases and J gave up 4 bases; unmatched junction bases: 8. Looked up from germline, CDR1 is SGDLS and CDR2 is YYNGEE. CDR3 nucleotide sequence: TGTGCCAGCAGCTTCGGGACTAGCGGGACCCCGTACAATGAGCAGTTCTTC. Translation gives CASSFGTSGTPYNEQFF.

This rearrangement joins TRBV2 to TRBJ1-3; D unclear. The germline gives CDR1 SNHLY, CDR2 FYNNEI. The V end lost 4 bases, the J end lost 11 bases, and 12 bases lay between the germline ends. The CDR3 is 12 amino acids. As DNA, the CDR3 is TGTGCCAGCAGTGCCGAGGGTCCGTCCATATATTTT. This translates into CASSAEGPSIYF.

V and J are TRBV28 and TRBJ1-1, with D unclear. CDR3 length equals 16 residues. Trimming took off 3 bases at V and 10 bases at J, with 24 bases between the two ends. Per germline, CDR1 MDHEN and CDR2 SYDVKM. The CDR3 DNA follows: TGTGCCAGCAGTTTGGGAGGGAGCTCGCTCTTAATCGGAGCTTTCTTT. Its protein product is CASSLGGSSLLIGAFF.

The rearrangement links TRBV7-2 to TRBJ2-7; 10 bases line up with TRBD2. The ends lost 3 bases at V and 4 bases at J; junction bases unmatched: 9. The germline CDR1 and CDR2 sequences are SGHTA and FQGNSA. The CDR3 is made up of 16 amino acids. Here the CDR3 DNA reads TGTGCCAGCAGCTTCTCGTTAGGGACTAGCGTTTACGAGCAGTACTTC. It translates to CASSFSLGTSVYEQYF.

The V call is TRBV3-1, the J call TRBJ2-1; weak D call: TRBD2 (6 bases). Germline values: CDR1 LGHDT, CDR2 YNNKEL (reference sequence). V gave up 5 bases and J gave up 3 bases, with 8 bases separating them. CDR3 size: 13 residues. This CDR3 reads CASSEGLYNEQFF. As DNA, the CDR3 is TGTGCCAGCAGCGAGGGACTCTACAATGAGCAGTTCTTC.

CDR3 bases: TGTGCCAGCAGTGAATACTGGGACACCAAAGAGACCCAGTACTTC. As protein: CASSEYWDTKETQYF. This chain joins TRBV25-1 and TRBJ2-5, with a tentative D call TRBD1 (6 bases). Per the germline V gene, CDR1 is MGHDK and CDR2 is SYGVNS. Trimming cost V 0 bases and J 3 bases, with 11 bases left between them. The CDR3 consists of 15 residues.

This sequence joins TRBV20-1 and TRBJ1-2, with 9 nucleotides matching TRBD1. The ends lost 5 bases at V and 7 bases at J; junction bases unmatched: 11. The germline V gene has CDR1 DFQATT and CDR2 SNEGSKA (reference sequence). CDR3 length equals 14 residues. CDR3 DNA: TGCAGTGCTCAAGCCGGGACAGGGATTCGTGGCTACACCTTC. Its protein product is CSAQAGTGIRGYTF.

This chain connects TRBV6-2 or TRBV6-3 to TRBJ2-7, with D unresolved. V shed 8 bases and J shed 5 bases, with 22 bases lying between them. In germline, CDR1 is MNHEY, CDR2 SVGEGT. The CDR3 loop spans 15 amino acids. CDR3 sequence (DNA): TGTGCCAGCGGCCGCCGTAGTTACGGCCAGGACGAGCAGTACTTC. Translating gives CASGRRSYGQDEQYF.

V usage is TRBV29-1 and J usage is TRBJ1-2; 11 bases are shared with TRBD1. Looked up from germline, CDR1 is SQVTM and CDR2 is ANQGSEA. The CDR3 has 13 residues. J gave up 6 bases and V 6 bases, and 6 bases lay outside the gene matches. The CDR3: CSVTGQGAHGYTF. CDR3 nucleotide sequence: TGCAGCGTGACCGGACAGGGGGCTCATGGCTACACCTTC.

V usage is TRBV20-1 and J usage is TRBJ2-1, with TRBD2 matching over 8 bases. Germline-derived CDR1 and CDR2 are DFQATT and SNEGSKA (reference sequence). This CDR3 has 13 residues. Unmatched junction bases numbered 5, after V lost 3 bases and J lost 7 bases. The chain's CDR3 is CSASGRAGNEQFF. The CDR3 DNA reads as TGCAGTGCTAGCGGGAGGGCCGGAAATGAGCAGTTCTTC.

This clonotype is a singleton in its sample. The V gene is TRBV11-3, the J gene TRBJ2-1; possibly TRBD2 for D (6 bases). V was trimmed by 4 bases and J by 9 bases, leaving 19 bases between them. This CDR3 is built from 15 residues. Germline lookup yields CDR1 SGHNT and CDR2 YENEEA. The CDR3, as DNA: TGTGCCAGCAGCTCGGGGGTCCTGCGGACGGGTGAGCAGTTCTTC. It codes for CASSSGVLRTGEQFF.

The chain recombines TRBV3-1 with TRBJ2-3, with 8 bases aligning to TRBD2. J was trimmed by 7 bases and V by 3 bases; bases with no gene match: 15. Germline loops: CDR1 LGHDT, CDR2 YNNKEL (reference sequence). This CDR3 has 17 amino acids. The CDR3 reads CASSQPAGGPLSNTQYF. CDR3 bases: TGTGCCAGCAGCCAGCCGGCGGGGGGCCCGCTCTCAAATACGCAGTATTTT.

This chain uses TRBV12-3 or TRBV12-4 with TRBJ2-4, with D possibly called TRBD1 or TRBD2 (5 bases each). The length of the CDR3 is 15 residues. V lost 8 bases and J lost 2, with 16 bases in between. In DNA, the CDR3 is TGTGCCAGCGCCCCGGGACCAGGGTCCAAAAACATTCAGTACTTC. Amino acids: CASAPGPGSKNIQYF.

J is TRBJ1-4 and V is TRBV20-1; the match to TRBD1 covers 10 bases. J was trimmed by 3 bases and V by 5 bases; bases with no gene match: 15. Germline assignment: CDR1 DFQATT and CDR2 SNEGSKA (reference sequence). The CDR3 is 18 residues long. This CDR3 reads CSACRDRGPPSPNEKLFF. CDR3 DNA: TGCAGTGCTTGCCGGGACAGGGGACCTCCGTCTCCTAATGAAAAACTGTTTTTT.

The V gene is TRBV30, the J gene TRBJ2-1, with 14 bases identical to TRBD2. Germline loops: CDR1 GTSNPN, CDR2 SVGIG (reference sequence). With V trimmed by 7 bases and J by 7 bases, 3 bases remained unmatched. The CDR3 is 13 amino acids. The CDR3 sequence is CASTSGRVNEQFF. For the CDR3, the DNA is TGTGCCTCGACTAGCGGGAGGGTAAATGAGCAGTTCTTC.